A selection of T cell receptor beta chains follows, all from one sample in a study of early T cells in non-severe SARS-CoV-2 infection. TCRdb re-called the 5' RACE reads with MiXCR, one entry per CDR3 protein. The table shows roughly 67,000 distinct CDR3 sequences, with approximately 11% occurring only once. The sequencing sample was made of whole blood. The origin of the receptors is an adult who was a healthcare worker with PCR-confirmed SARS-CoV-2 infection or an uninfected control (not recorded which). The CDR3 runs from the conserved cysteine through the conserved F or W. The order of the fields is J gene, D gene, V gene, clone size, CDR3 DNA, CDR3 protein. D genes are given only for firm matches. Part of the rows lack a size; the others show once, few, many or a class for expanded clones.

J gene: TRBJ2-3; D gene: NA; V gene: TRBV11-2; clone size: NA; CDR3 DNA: TGTGCCAGCAGCTTGGCCCGTTTCTCAGATACGCAGTATTTT; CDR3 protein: CASSLARFSDTQYF
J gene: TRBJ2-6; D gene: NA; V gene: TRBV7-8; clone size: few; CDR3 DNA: TGTGCCAGCAGCCTTCTCCATAAGGGGACAGGGGCCAACGTCCTGACTTTC; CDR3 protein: CASSLLHKGTGANVLTF
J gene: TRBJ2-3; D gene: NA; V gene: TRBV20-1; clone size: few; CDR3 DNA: TGCAGTGCTCGGGTACTAGTAATGAACTCAGATACGCAGTATTTT; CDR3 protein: CSARVLVMNSDTQYF
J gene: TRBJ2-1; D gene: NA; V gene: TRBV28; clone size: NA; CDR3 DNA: TGTGCCAGCAGTTCCCTTAGGAACTCCTACAATGAGCAGTTCTTC; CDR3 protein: CASSSLRNSYNEQFF
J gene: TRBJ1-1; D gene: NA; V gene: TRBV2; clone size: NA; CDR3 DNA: TGTGCCAGCAGTGTCGAAATGAACACTGAAGCTTTCTTT; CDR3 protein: CASSVEMNTEAFF
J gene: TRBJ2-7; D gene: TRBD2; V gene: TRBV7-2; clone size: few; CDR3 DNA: TGTGCCAGCAGCCGGTCCGGGACTAGCGGGAGTTTCTACGAGCAGTACTTC; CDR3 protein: CASSRSGTSGSFYEQYF
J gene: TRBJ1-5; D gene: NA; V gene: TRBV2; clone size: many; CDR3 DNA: TGTGCCAGCAGTGGGGGGAGCGGGTGGAATCAGCCCCAGCATTTT; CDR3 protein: CASSGGSGWNQPQHF
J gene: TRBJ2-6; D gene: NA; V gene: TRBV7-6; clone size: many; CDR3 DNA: TGTGCCAGCAGTCACGAGGCCAACGTCCTGACTTTC; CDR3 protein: CASSHEANVLTF
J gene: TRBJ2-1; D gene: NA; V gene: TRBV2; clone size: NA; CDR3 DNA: TGTGCGGGGAGCTCCTACAATGAGCAGTTCTTC; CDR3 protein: CAGSSYNEQFF
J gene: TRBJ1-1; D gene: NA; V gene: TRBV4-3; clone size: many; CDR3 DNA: TGCGCCAGCAGCCAAGGAGGGAACACTGAAGCTTTCTTT; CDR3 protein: CASSQGGNTEAFF
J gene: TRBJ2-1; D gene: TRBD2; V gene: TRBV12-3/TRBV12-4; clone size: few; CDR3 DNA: TGTGCCAGCAGTCCCGGGACTAGGGGTGGGAATGAGCAGTTCTTC; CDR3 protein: CASSPGTRGGNEQFF
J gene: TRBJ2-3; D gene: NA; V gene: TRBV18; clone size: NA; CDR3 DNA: TGTGCCAGCTCACCCACAGATACGCAGTATTTT; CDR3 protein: CASSPTDTQYF
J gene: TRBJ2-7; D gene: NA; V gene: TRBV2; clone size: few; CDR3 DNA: TGTGCCAGCTCCGCGGGCGAGCAGTACTTC; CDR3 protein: CASSAGEQYF
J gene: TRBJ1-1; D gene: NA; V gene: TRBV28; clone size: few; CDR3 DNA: TGTGCCAGCAGTTTGATGGGGGTTATGAACACTGAAGCTTTCTTT; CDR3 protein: CASSLMGVMNTEAFF
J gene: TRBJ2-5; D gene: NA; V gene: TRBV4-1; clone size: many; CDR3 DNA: TGCGCCAGCAGCCCGAATCAGGGGTTCGGGACCCAGTACTTC; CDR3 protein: CASSPNQGFGTQYF
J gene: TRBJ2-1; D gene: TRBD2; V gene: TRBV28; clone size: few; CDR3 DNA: TGTGCCAGCAAGTGGGCTAGCGGGAATGAGCAGTTCTTC; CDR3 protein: CASKWASGNEQFF
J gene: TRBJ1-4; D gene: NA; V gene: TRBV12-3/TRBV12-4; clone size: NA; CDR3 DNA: TGTGCCAGCAGTTTCGGAGGACCAAATGAAAAACTGTTTTTT; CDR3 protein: CASSFGGPNEKLFF
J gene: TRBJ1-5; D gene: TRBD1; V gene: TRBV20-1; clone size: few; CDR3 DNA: TGCAGTGCCATCTCGGGACAGGGGGTCTATGGCAATCAGCCCCAGCATTTT; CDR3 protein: CSAISGQGVYGNQPQHF